Detailed here is one T cell receptor beta chain. The germline V gene encodes CDR1 SGHAT and CDR2 FQNNGV. CDR3 size: 17 residues. The junction had 7 bases not matched to a gene; V was cut back by 0 bases and J by 3 bases. Method: immunoSEQ multiplex PCR; TCRdb's copy keeps in-frame clones and lacks some. The profile shows roughly 100,000 clones, roughly 93% of them singletons. This specimen comes from a study of T cell changes during pregnancy in multiple sclerosis. The sample here was peripheral blood, taken after pregnancy. The chain recombines TRBV11-2 with TRBJ2-7; 11 positions agree with TRBD1. The clonotype originates from a female donor with multiple sclerosis, enrolled in a pregnancy study. The chain's CDR3 is CASSLDMGTGGYYEQYF. The CDR3 nucleotides are TGTGCCAGCAGCTTAGATATGGGGACAGGGGGGTACTACGAGCAGTACTTC.